These T cell receptor beta chains were read from a single sample in a study of T cells after posttransplantation cyclophosphamide. TCRdb keeps only in-frame clones here, not all; method: immunoSEQ multiplex PCR. The profile shows roughly 11,000 clones, about 80% of them singletons. The sequencing used PBMCs, collected around 350 days after allogeneic stem cell transplant with calcineurin inhibitor and methotrexate. Receptor source: a male patient aged 25-45 years who received an allogeneic stem cell transplant from an unrelated donor, was CMV-positive, and had acute GVHD only. Some of the T cells may derive from the graft donor. CDR3s include the opening cysteine and the closing phenylalanine or tryptophan. The D gene is left open where the match is weak. Only part of the rows carry a size: once, few, many, or a class if the clone is expanded.

V: TRBV5-1
D: TRBD1
size: few
J: TRBJ2-5
DNA: TGCGCCAGCAGCTTAGACAGGGGTGGGCAAGAGACCCAGTACTTC
CDR3: CASSLDRGGQETQYF

V: TRBV6-1
D: NA
size: NA
J: TRBJ1-4
DNA: TGTGCCAGCAGTGGCCGGGGTTATGAAAAACTGTTTTTT
CDR3: CASSGRGYEKLFF

V: TRBV10-3
D: TRBD1
size: once
J: TRBJ2-2
DNA: TGTGCCATCACCGAAGACAGGGGGCTCTCCGGGGAGCTGTTTTTT
CDR3: CAITEDRGLSGELFF

V: TRBV7-6
D: TRBD2
size: few
J: TRBJ2-5
DNA: TGTGCCAGCAGCTTCGGACTACCCGGGGGGGAGACCCAGTACTTC
CDR3: CASSFGLPGGETQYF

V: TRBV7-9
D: TRBD1
size: NA
J: TRBJ1-4
DNA: TGTGCCAGCAGCTCCCTTTTGGGGACAGGGAATGAAAAACTGTTTTTT
CDR3: CASSSLLGTGNEKLFF

V: TRBV28
D: TRBD1
size: NA
J: TRBJ2-6
DNA: TGTGCCAGCACAGGACAGGACTCTGGGGCCAACGTCCTGACTTTC
CDR3: CASTGQDSGANVLTF

V: TRBV11-3
D: NA
size: NA
J: TRBJ2-3
DNA: TGTGCCAGCAGCTTAGACGGCACAGATACGCAGTATTTT
CDR3: CASSLDGTDTQYF

V: TRBV5-4
D: TRBD2
size: NA
J: TRBJ2-5
DNA: TGTGCCAGCAGCTTGGGACTAGCGGGAGGCGGTGAGACCCAGTACTTC
CDR3: CASSLGLAGGGETQYF

V: TRBV4-1
D: NA
size: NA
J: TRBJ1-2
DNA: TGCGCCAGCAGCATCGAATTACAGGGACGTGGCTACACCTTC
CDR3: CASSIELQGRGYTF

V: TRBV4-1
D: NA
size: NA
J: TRBJ1-2
DNA: TGCGCCAGCAGCCAGAGCTATGGCTACACCTTC
CDR3: CASSQSYGYTF

V: TRBV2
D: TRBD2
size: NA
J: TRBJ2-6
DNA: TGTGCCAGCAGGGTAGCGGGGGGGGCCTCTGGGGCCAACGTCCTGACTTTC
CDR3: CASRVAGGASGANVLTF

V: TRBV7-2
D: NA
size: NA
J: TRBJ2-5
DNA: TGTGCCAGCAGCTCAGGACAAGAGACCCAGTACTTC
CDR3: CASSSGQETQYF

V: TRBV5-1
D: NA
size: NA
J: TRBJ2-1
DNA: TGCGCCAGCAGCTTGACTTATACGTCCTACAATGAGCAGTTCTTC
CDR3: CASSLTYTSYNEQFF

V: TRBV2
D: TRBD1
size: NA
J: TRBJ2-2
DNA: TGTGCCACCGGACAGGGGGCCATTAACACCGGGGAGCTGTTTTTT
CDR3: CATGQGAINTGELFF

V: TRBV2
D: NA
size: NA
J: TRBJ2-7
DNA: TGTGCCAGCAGTGAAGCCGTCCGAAAGAGCTACGAGCAGTACTTC
CDR3: CASSEAVRKSYEQYF

V: TRBV6-5
D: NA
size: NA
J: TRBJ1-1
DNA: TGTGCCAGCAGCGGGGGGACGGTTATGAACACTGAAGCTTTCTTT
CDR3: CASSGGTVMNTEAFF

V: TRBV5-1
D: NA
size: NA
J: TRBJ1-4
DNA: TGCGCCAGCAGCTTGCGTGCAACTAATGAAAAACTGTTTTTT
CDR3: CASSLRATNEKLFF

V: TRBV29-1
D: NA
size: NA
J: TRBJ2-1
DNA: TGCAGCGTGGTCCAGGGCCGAAATGAGCAGTTCTTC
CDR3: CSVVQGRNEQFF

V: TRBV6-1
D: NA
size: once
J: TRBJ1-5
DNA: TGTGCCAGCGGAACAGGGAACCAGGGCAATCAGCCCCAGCATTTT
CDR3: CASGTGNQGNQPQHF

V: TRBV7-9
D: TRBD1
size: NA
J: TRBJ1-2
DNA: TGTGCCAGCAGCGGAGACCGGGACAGGGGGCAGGGAGACTATGGCTACACCTTC
CDR3: CASSGDRDRGQGDYGYTF

V: TRBV5-1
D: TRBD2
size: NA
J: TRBJ2-7
DNA: TGCGCCAGCAGCAGGACCGCGGTGCTAGCGGGTACGCTCCCCTACGAGCAGTACTTC
CDR3: CASSRTAVLAGTLPYEQYF

V: TRBV5-1
D: NA
size: once
J: TRBJ2-2
DNA: TGCGCCAGCAGCTTAGCTAGCCTCAATAGTCCCGGGGAGCTGTTTTTT
CDR3: CASSLASLNSPGELFF

V: TRBV7-3
D: NA
size: NA
J: TRBJ2-2
DNA: TGTGCCAGCAGCTTCGGTCAGGGAGGTTCCGGGGAGCTGTTTTTT
CDR3: CASSFGQGGSGELFF

V: TRBV25-1
D: NA
size: NA
J: TRBJ1-1
DNA: TGTGCCAGCAGTGAGCGGGGATTCACTGAAGCTTTCTTT
CDR3: CASSERGFTEAFF

V: TRBV29-1
D: TRBD1
size: NA
J: TRBJ1-4
DNA: TGCAGCGTTTCCGGGACAGGGCCCGGGGATGAAAAACTGTTTTTT
CDR3: CSVSGTGPGDEKLFF

V: TRBV4-1
D: NA
size: NA
J: TRBJ1-2
DNA: TGCGCCAGCAGCCGCCCCTTTTTTGGGAGTTCAGACTATGGCTACACCTTC
CDR3: CASSRPFFGSSDYGYTF

V: TRBV6-5
D: TRBD2
size: NA
J: TRBJ2-5
DNA: TGTGCCAGCAGTTCCGGACTAGCGGGGGAAAAAGAGACCCAGTACTTC
CDR3: CASSSGLAGEKETQYF

V: TRBV7-9
D: TRBD1
size: NA
J: TRBJ2-7
DNA: TGTGCCAGCAGCTTAGGTGCAGGGGGCTACTACGAGCAGTACTTC
CDR3: CASSLGAGGYYEQYF

V: TRBV7-2
D: TRBD1
size: NA
J: TRBJ1-1
DNA: TGTGCCAGCAGCTTATTGGACAGGTGGAGCCAGGAAGCTTTCTTT
CDR3: CASSLLDRWSQEAFF

V: TRBV2
D: NA
size: once
J: TRBJ2-1
DNA: TGTGCCAGCAGTGAGGGGCCTTACTTCTACAATGAGCAGTTCTTC
CDR3: CASSEGPYFYNEQFF

V: TRBV14
D: TRBD1
size: NA
J: TRBJ1-2
DNA: TGTGCCAGCGGCCGACAGGGGGCGAGCTATGGCTACACCTTC
CDR3: CASGRQGASYGYTF

V: TRBV18
D: NA
size: few
J: TRBJ2-5
DNA: TGTGCCAGCTCACCACAGTCAGGGGAAAAGACCCAGTACTTC
CDR3: CASSPQSGEKTQYF

V: TRBV2
D: TRBD2
size: NA
J: TRBJ2-7
DNA: TGTGCCAGCAGTGATGGGGGGGGACTTTACGAGCAGTACTTC
CDR3: CASSDGGGLYEQYF

V: TRBV7-8
D: NA
size: NA
J: TRBJ1-2
DNA: TGTGCCAGCAGCTCGGGAATCTGGGGCTACACCTTC
CDR3: CASSSGIWGYTF

V: TRBV30
D: NA
size: NA
J: TRBJ1-3
DNA: TGTGCCGGGACCCCCCAGGCCCTCTCTGGAAACACCATATATTTT
CDR3: CAGTPQALSGNTIYF

V: TRBV4-1
D: TRBD1
size: NA
J: TRBJ2-7
DNA: TGCGCCAGCAGCCCGACAGGGGGCTCCTACGAGCAGTACTTC
CDR3: CASSPTGGSYEQYF

V: TRBV6-4
D: NA
size: NA
J: TRBJ2-2
DNA: TGTGCCAGCAGTGAACAGGACACCGGGGAGCTGTTTTTT
CDR3: CASSEQDTGELFF

V: TRBV6-5
D: NA
size: once
J: TRBJ1-2
DNA: TGTGCCAGCAGTTACATGGGGGGGTCCCGTGGCTACACCTTC
CDR3: CASSYMGGSRGYTF

V: TRBV10-2
D: NA
size: few
J: TRBJ2-1
DNA: TGCGCCATTTCAGTGACATACTACAATGAGCAGTTCTTC
CDR3: CAISVTYYNEQFF

V: TRBV30
D: TRBD1
size: NA
J: TRBJ2-6
DNA: TGTGCCTGGAGTGGCTGGGACAGGGTGGGCTCTGGGGCCAACGTCCTGACTTTC
CDR3: CAWSGWDRVGSGANVLTF

V: TRBV30
D: NA
size: NA
J: TRBJ1-2
DNA: TGTGCCTGGAGTGCCGGGGTACAACCTGACCCCCTAGGCTACACCTTC
CDR3: CAWSAGVQPDPLGYTF

V: TRBV11-3
D: NA
size: NA
J: TRBJ1-1
DNA: TGTGCCAGCACCCCCAGGAATGTAATGAACACTGAAGCTTTCTTT
CDR3: CASTPRNVMNTEAFF

V: TRBV6-6
D: NA
size: NA
J: TRBJ2-2
DNA: TGTGCCAGCAGTTATGTCGTAGGGGCCGGGGAGCTGTTTTTT
CDR3: CASSYVVGAGELFF

V: TRBV5-6
D: NA
size: few
J: TRBJ1-1
DNA: TGTGCCAGCAGCTTGGGGGCGGAAGCTTTCTTT
CDR3: CASSLGAEAFF

V: TRBV18
D: NA
size: NA
J: TRBJ2-5
DNA: TGTGCCAGCTCACTTAGTGAGACCCAGTACTTC
CDR3: CASSLSETQYF

V: TRBV27
D: NA
size: NA
J: TRBJ1-2
DNA: TGTGCCAGCAGTCCCGGACTAGGTGGCTACACCTTC
CDR3: CASSPGLGGYTF

V: TRBV7-8
D: TRBD2
size: few
J: TRBJ2-1
DNA: TGTGCCAGCAGCTTAGCTGCCCCGGCGGGGGAATACCCCTACAATGAGCAGTTCTTC
CDR3: CASSLAAPAGEYPYNEQFF

V: TRBV7-9
D: TRBD1
size: NA
J: TRBJ2-7
DNA: TGTGCCAGCAGCTTATTCTTTCAGGGGGAGTACTTC
CDR3: CASSLFFQGEYF

V: TRBV4-3
D: TRBD2
size: NA
J: TRBJ2-5
DNA: TGCGCCAGCAGCCCGCAGATCCGACTAGCGGGGGTGGAGACCCAGTACTTC
CDR3: CASSPQIRLAGVETQYF

V: TRBV9
D: NA
size: NA
J: TRBJ2-5
DNA: TGTGCCAGCAGCGTAGATGCAGGGGAGTTAGAGACCCAGTACTTC
CDR3: CASSVDAGELETQYF

V: TRBV11-3
D: TRBD1
size: NA
J: TRBJ2-7
DNA: TGTGCCAGCAGCTTCACAGGGGTCGAGCAGTACTTC
CDR3: CASSFTGVEQYF

V: TRBV25-1
D: TRBD2
size: NA
J: TRBJ2-3
DNA: TGTGCCAGCAGTGATCGGACTAGCGGGATCACAGATACGCAGTATTTT
CDR3: CASSDRTSGITDTQYF

V: TRBV19
D: TRBD1
size: NA
J: TRBJ1-1
DNA: TGTGCCAGTAGTATGGGACAGAAGTCTGCGGCTTTT
CDR3: CASSMGQKSAAF

V: TRBV30
D: TRBD2
size: NA
J: TRBJ2-7
DNA: TGTGCCTGGAGTGGGGATCGCGGGAGGGGTGAGCAGTACTTC
CDR3: CAWSGDRGRGEQYF

V: TRBV2
D: NA
size: NA
J: TRBJ1-2
DNA: TGTGCCAGCAGTGGCCAAGGAGACTATGGCTACACCTTC
CDR3: CASSGQGDYGYTF

V: TRBV9
D: NA
size: NA
J: TRBJ1-3
DNA: TGTGCCAGCAGCCCGCCCCCTTGGTCAGGGGTCGGAAACACCATATATTTT
CDR3: CASSPPPWSGVGNTIYF

V: TRBV9
D: TRBD1
size: NA
J: TRBJ2-5
DNA: TGTGCCAGCAGCGTGTGGGACAGTCAAGAGACCCAGTACTTC
CDR3: CASSVWDSQETQYF

V: TRBV29-1
D: TRBD1
size: NA
J: TRBJ1-2
DNA: TGCAGCGTTGAACCCCGGGACAGCTCTAACTATGGCTACACCTTC
CDR3: CSVEPRDSSNYGYTF

V: TRBV2
D: TRBD1
size: NA
J: TRBJ1-1
DNA: TGTGCCAGCGGGGACAGGGGTTTCACTGAAGCTTTCTTT
CDR3: CASGDRGFTEAFF

V: TRBV7-8
D: NA
size: NA
J: TRBJ2-7
DNA: TGTGCCAGCAGCTTAGATGGCTCGACCGGGGGAGAGCAGTACTTC
CDR3: CASSLDGSTGGEQYF